The 3 T cell receptor beta chains below all came from one sample that was sequenced in a study of CD8 T cells in Susac syndrome. The RNA, about 0.45 to 1 ug, was put through reverse transcription using random hexamers. TCRdb passed the immunoSEQ multiplex PCR reads through MiXCR, listing each CDR3 protein once. The table shows some 150,000 distinct CDR3 sequences, with 94% occurring only once. The sample taken for sequencing was CD4+ T cells from PBMCs. These receptors all stem from a human donor in good health.

The count of this clonotype is one. The rearrangement uses TRBV2 and TRBJ2-1; weak D call: TRBD1 (5 bases). Trimming left V 7 bases short and J 3 bases short, with 10 bases between. Germline values: CDR1 SNHLY, CDR2 FYNNEI. This CDR3 spans 13 amino acids. The CDR3 DNA reads TGTGCCAGCAATTTCAGGGTCTACAATGAGCAGTTCTTC. This codes for CASNFRVYNEQFF.

The chain has TRBV30 and TRBJ2-6; TRBD1 agrees at 7 bases. The CDR3 is 19 amino acids. V gave up 0 bases and J gave up 1 base; unmatched junction bases: 12. CDR1 is GTSNPN, CDR2 SVGIG, per germline (reference sequence). As DNA, the CDR3 is TGTGCCTGGAGTGTCCTCGGACAGGCCGATCTATCTGGGGCCAACGTCCTGACTTTC. Its protein product is CAWSVLGQADLSGANVLTF.

This chain uses TRBV20-1 with TRBJ2-3, with TRBD2 identical over 12 bases. The germline V gene has CDR1 DFQATT and CDR2 SNEGSKA (reference sequence). CDR3 length: 15 residues. As DNA, the CDR3 is TGCATATCGACTAGCGGGAGTGTCCGCACAGATACGCAGTATTTT. Its translation is CISTSGSVRTDTQYF.